The 15 T cell receptor beta chains below come from one sample, sequenced in a study of T cell responses to AZD1222 COVID-19 vaccine (dated by TCRdb to the early 2020s). Taken with the paper, the label for time point translates to: about 28 days (+/-7) after the second vaccine dose. Receptor amplification or capture employed the immunoSEQ multiplex PCR assay. TCRdb holds this immuneACCESS table with in-frame rearrangements only. Some clones are missing; in checked studies, unresolved V genes explain under half, and the rest has no known cause. The sample yields over 55,000 clones; about 83% were counted once. Over 3% of the sample is in the top ten clones. The sample consisted of peripheral blood, taken 28 days after the second AZD1222 dose. These receptors were taken from an adult who received the AZD1222 COVID-19 vaccine.

The chain links TRBV5-1 to TRBJ2-3; D is possibly TRBD1 (5 bases). Germline CDR1 reads SGHRS; CDR2 reads YFSETQ. There are 16 residues in the CDR3. The germline V and J ends were trimmed by 1 base and 2 bases, with 14 bases remaining between them. The CDR3 DNA reads as TGCGCCAGCAGCTTGCTCACCAGGGTTGCCACAGATACGCAGTATTTT. Residues: CASSLLTRVATDTQYF.

This CDR3 is CASTAPGTGPAGELFF. The CDR3 coding sequence is TGTGCCAGCACTGCGCCCGGGACAGGGCCGGCGGGGGAGCTGTTTTTT. The chain recombines TRBV2 with TRBJ2-2, with 9 bases lining up with TRBD1. Germline V CDR1 and CDR2: SNHLY, FYNNEI. The CDR3 sequence is 16 residues long. Germline trimming cut 7 bases from V and 8 bases from J; bases unmatched to any gene: 14.

The V call is TRBV28, the J call TRBJ1-2; D is undetermined. Germline V gene data show CDR1 as MDHEN and CDR2 as SYDVKM. Trimming removed 2 bases at V and 6 bases at J, with 4 bases between. The CDR3 consists of 11 residues. CDR3 DNA: TGTGCCAGCAGTTTAGGGGATGGCTACACCTTC. Translating gives CASSLGDGYTF.

The CDR3 DNA is TGTGCCAGCGGAACAGGGAATATCAATTCACCCCTCCACTTT. Its protein product is CASGTGNINSPLHF. V is TRBV28 and J is TRBJ1-6; tentatively, D is TRBD1 (6 bases). The germline V gene encodes CDR1 MDHEN and CDR2 SYDVKM. The length of the CDR3 is 14 residues. Trimming took 8 bases from V and 7 from J, leaving 15 bases between them.

In this sample, this clone turned up once. In DNA form, the CDR3 reads TGTGCCAGCAGCCTGACAGGGGGCTACACTGAAGCTTTCTTT. Translation: CASSLTGGYTEAFF. The V gene is TRBV7-6, the J gene TRBJ1-1, with TRBD1 identical over 10 bases. This CDR3 comprises 14 residues. Germline V gives CDR1 SGHVS, CDR2 FNYEAQ. V was clipped by 5 bases and J by 3 bases; unmatched bases: 3.

The chain is built from TRBV6-5 and TRBJ2-1; D may correspond to TRBD1 or TRBD2 (6 bases each). This CDR3 is 15 amino acids long. V shed 6 bases and J shed 5 bases, with 17 bases lying between them. CDR1 MNHEY and CDR2 SVGAGI come from the germline V gene. The CDR3 loop is CASSFTRGAHNEQFF. The CDR3 DNA follows: TGTGCCAGCAGCTTTACGAGGGGGGCCCACAATGAGCAGTTCTTC.

The chain combines TRBV10-1 with TRBJ1-1; D remains ambiguous. Deletions cut 3 bases from V and 4 bases from J, with 18 bases between. Germline V gene data show CDR1 as WNHNN and CDR2 as SYGVQD (reference sequence). The CDR3 is 16 amino acids. The CDR3 sequence is CASSENSWVGGTEAFF. In nucleotides, the CDR3 is TGCGCCAGCAGTGAAAACTCATGGGTCGGCGGCACTGAAGCTTTCTTT.

V and J are TRBV19 and TRBJ2-1, with 10 bases identical to TRBD1. Germline V gene data show CDR1 as LNHDA and CDR2 as SQIVND (reference sequence). Unmatched junction bases numbered 5, after V lost 6 bases and J lost 6 bases. The CDR3 runs 14 residues. The DNA for the CDR3 is TGTGCCAGTAGGACCGGGACAGGGGTCAATGAGCAGTTCTTC. Translated, it gives CASRTGTGVNEQFF. The variable domain in full, completed from reference TRBV19 and TRBJ2-1, reads DGGITQSPKYLFRKEGQNVTLSCEQNLNHDAMYWYRQDPGQGLRLIYYSQIVNDFQKGDIAEGYSVSREKKESFPLTVTSAQKNPTAFYLCASRTGTGVNEQFFGPGTRLTVL.

The V and J genes are TRBV10-1 and TRBJ2-3; the match to TRBD2 covers 12 bases. This CDR3 region has 23 residues. The V segment lost 0 bases and the J segment 4 bases; nucleotides outside the gene matches: 23. CDR1 WNHNN and CDR2 SYGVQD come from the germline V gene (reference sequence). CDR3: CASSESGTGPETSGGPSADTQYF. CDR3 DNA: TGCGCCAGCAGTGAGTCCGGGACAGGACCCGAGACTAGCGGGGGACCCTCGGCAGATACGCAGTATTTT.

The rearrangement links TRBV20-1 to TRBJ1-1; D perhaps matches TRBD1 (6 bases). Germline assignment: CDR1 DFQATT and CDR2 SNEGSKA (reference sequence). With 6 bases removed from V and 5 bases from J, the gap between germline ends came to 10 bases. The CDR3 covers 11 residues. CDR3: CSAGGATEAFF. The DNA of the CDR3 is TGCAGTGCCGGGGGGGCTACTGAAGCTTTCTTT.

This chain uses TRBV19 with TRBJ1-1; D is possibly TRBD1 (5 bases). This CDR3 contains 14 residues. With 7 bases removed from V and 4 bases from J, the gap between germline ends came to 16 bases. CDR1 and CDR2 from the germline V gene are LNHDA and SQIVND (reference sequence). The CDR3: CASMGGSKGTEAFF. The CDR3 nucleotides read TGTGCCAGTATGGGGGGGTCTAAGGGCACTGAAGCTTTCTTT.

The chain couples TRBV3-1 (or the pseudogene TRBV3-2) to TRBJ1-3, with 7 bases identical to TRBD1. Germline CDR1 and CDR2: LGHDT and YNNKEL (reference sequence). The CDR3 extends over 15 amino acids. With V trimmed by 4 bases and J by 4 bases, 7 bases remained unmatched. Written as DNA, the CDR3 is TGTGCCAGCAGCCGGTCGACAGGGATCGGAAACACCATATATTTT. This sequence encodes CASSRSTGIGNTIYF.

The rearrangement joins TRBV19 to TRBJ2-7; TRBD1 agrees at 10 bases. This CDR3 spans 17 amino acids. The germline gives CDR1 LNHDA, CDR2 SQIVND (reference sequence). V shed 5 bases, J shed 1 base, and the junction held 11 bases outside the gene matches. The CDR3 coding sequence is TGTGCCAGTAGTCGCGCGTCCGGGACAGGGGTTTCCTACGAGCAGTACTTC. It specifies CASSRASGTGVSYEQYF. The whole variable domain, remainder taken from reference TRBV19 and TRBJ2-7, is DGGITQSPKYLFRKEGQNVTLSCEQNLNHDAMYWYRQDPGQGLRLIYYSQIVNDFQKGDIAEGYSVSREKKESFPLTVTSAQKNPTAFYLCASSRASGTGVSYEQYFGPGTRLTVT.

The chain couples TRBV6-5 to TRBJ1-4; D unclear. Germline values: CDR1 MNHEY, CDR2 SVGAGI. Trimming cost V 5 bases and J 16 bases, with 14 bases left between them. This CDR3 region has 11 residues. DNA for the CDR3: TGTGCCAGCAGTCGGGCGGGTAAGGAGTTTTTT. The encoded protein is CASSRAGKEFF.

V is TRBV19 and J is TRBJ2-1, with 12 bases aligning to TRBD2. The CDR3 contains 17 residues. Germline trimming cut 2 bases from V and 7 bases from J; bases unmatched to any gene: 9. CDR1 is LNHDA, CDR2 SQIVND, per germline (reference sequence). The CDR3 nucleotides read TGTGCCAGTAGTATACCCCTCCTAGCGGGGGGGCCGAATGAGCAGTTCTTC. This sequence encodes CASSIPLLAGGPNEQFF. Combining the CDR3 with reference TRBV19 and TRBJ2-1 gives the whole variable domain DGGITQSPKYLFRKEGQNVTLSCEQNLNHDAMYWYRQDPGQGLRLIYYSQIVNDFQKGDIAEGYSVSREKKESFPLTVTSAQKNPTAFYLCASSIPLLAGGPNEQFFGPGTRLTVL.